Following are 14 T cell receptor beta chains from one sample sequenced in a study of T cell responses to AZD1222 COVID-19 vaccine. Repertoires were generated with immunoSEQ multiplex PCR, while TCRdb's copy carries only in-frame clones and drops some. The repertoire holds about 96,000 clones, approximately 87% seen once, with roughly 25% in the top ten. Sequences were derived from peripheral blood, sampled on day 0 of AZD1222 vaccination. The receptor set was obtained from an adult in good health.

V and J are TRBV5-1 and TRBJ1-3; 7 nucleotides align to TRBD1. The CDR3 contains 16 residues. J lost 4 bases, V lost 0 bases, and 7 bases had no gene match. The germline CDR1 and CDR2 sequences are SGHRS and YFSETQ. CDR3 in amino acids: CASSLDKGAGGNTIYF. CDR3 in DNA: TGCGCCAGCAGCTTGGATAAGGGGGCAGGAGGAAACACCATATATTTT.

This rearrangement joins TRBV6-5 to TRBJ1-6; 7 bases align to TRBD1. V shed 6 bases and J 5 bases; nucleotides not matched to a gene: 4. CDR3 size: 14 residues. Germline CDR1 reads MNHEY; CDR2 reads SVGAGI. CDR3 DNA: TGTGCCAGCAGGCGACAGGGTAATAATTCACCCCTCCACTTT. It is translated as CASRRQGNNSPLHF.

The chain recombines TRBV27 with TRBJ2-2, with TRBD1 identical over 7 bases. The CDR3 has 14 amino acids. The V and J ends lost 8 bases and 5 bases, in that order; junction bases with no gene match: 8. Per the germline V gene, CDR1 is MNHEY and CDR2 is SMNVEV (reference sequence). The CDR3 protein is CASGPQGLTGELFF. CDR3 sequence (DNA): TGTGCCAGCGGGCCACAGGGGTTAACCGGGGAGCTGTTTTTT.

V is TRBV7-9 and J is TRBJ2-1; D is perhaps TRBD2 (6 bases). In germline, CDR1 is SEHNR, CDR2 FQNEAQ (reference sequence). Trimming pared 4 bases from V and 2 bases from J, leaving 9 bases between. There are 14 residues in the CDR3. The CDR3 sequence: CASSYLAAYNEQFF. The CDR3 DNA is TGTGCCAGCAGCTACTTAGCGGCCTACAATGAGCAGTTCTTC.

CDR3 bases: TGTGCCAGCAGGCAAGAGACCCAGTACTTC. It translates to CASRQETQYF. V is TRBV2 and J is TRBJ2-5, with D hard to call. Trimming stripped 6 bases from V and 2 bases from J, with 1 base between. CDR3 size: 10 residues. The V gene's germline CDR1 is SNHLY and CDR2 FYNNEI.

The gene calls are TRBV3-1 (or the pseudogene TRBV3-2) and TRBJ2-3; no definite D call. V was cut by 0 bases and J by 7 bases, with 14 bases left in between. CDR3 length: 15 residues. Germline V lookup: CDR1 LGHDT, CDR2 YNNKEL (reference sequence). The CDR3 DNA follows: TGTGCCAGCAGCCAAGAGTTTGCGGTAGGGAATACGCAGTATTTT. It is translated as CASSQEFAVGNTQYF.

The V and J genes are TRBV5-1 and TRBJ1-6; 9 bases are shared with TRBD1. Germline CDR1 and CDR2: SGHRS and YFSETQ. Trimming at V came to 7 bases and at J to 7 bases, leaving 3 bases not matched to a gene. The CDR3 length is 13 residues. DNA of the CDR3: TGCGCCAGCTCCACAGGGGGCAATTCACCCCTCCACTTT. Its translation is CASSTGGNSPLHF.

This chain links TRBV28 with TRBJ2-4; D is unresolved. The CDR3 contains 13 residues. The germline V gene has CDR1 MDHEN and CDR2 SYDVKM. V lost 5 bases and J lost 1, with 6 bases in between. Written as DNA, the CDR3 is TGTGCCAGCAGTCTGGGGGCCAAAAACATTCAGTACTTC. This sequence encodes CASSLGAKNIQYF. Filled out from reference TRBV28 and TRBJ2-4, the complete variable domain reads DVKVTQSSRYLVKRTGEKVFLECVQDMDHENMFWYRQDPGLGLRLIYFSYDVKMKEKGDIPEGYSVSREKKERFSLILESASTNQTSMYLCASSLGAKNIQYFGAGTRLSVL.

The chain recombines TRBV28 with TRBJ1-1; 8 bases map to TRBD1. The CDR3 is 15 residues long. The germline V gene encodes CDR1 MDHEN and CDR2 SYDVKM. V shed 1 base, J shed 5 bases, and the junction held 6 bases outside the gene matches. CDR3 in amino acids: CASSLFQGAGTEAFF. The CDR3 region has the DNA TGTGCCAGCAGTTTATTTCAGGGGGCGGGTACTGAAGCTTTCTTT.

The chain is built from TRBV6-5 and TRBJ1-5; 9 nucleotides match TRBD1. The V gene's germline CDR1 is MNHEY and CDR2 SVGAGI. With 4 bases clipped from V and 5 bases from J, the junction kept 9 bases outside the gene matches. This CDR3 spans 16 amino acids. The CDR3 reads CASSSANRGRDQPQHF. The CDR3 DNA reads as TGTGCCAGCAGTTCCGCGAACAGGGGGCGCGATCAGCCCCAGCATTTT.

This chain joins TRBV6-2 or TRBV6-3 and TRBJ2-7; 7 bases map to TRBD1. This CDR3 region has 16 residues. V shed 0 bases, J shed 0 bases, and the junction held 5 bases outside the gene matches. Germline lookup yields CDR1 MNHEY and CDR2 SVGEGT. This CDR3 reads CASSYSGQLSSYEQYF. In DNA, the CDR3 is TGTGCCAGCAGTTACTCGGGACAGCTTAGCTCCTACGAGCAGTACTTC.

This rearrangement joins TRBV19 to TRBJ2-1; either TRBD1 or TRBD2 may fit D (5 bases each). Germline loops: CDR1 LNHDA, CDR2 SQIVND (reference sequence). Trimming pared 2 bases from V and 13 bases from J, leaving 9 bases between. The CDR3 has 11 amino acids. CDR3 amino acids: CASSILGVQFF. The CDR3 DNA follows: TGTGCCAGTAGTATATTGGGGGTCCAGTTCTTC.

The rearrangement joins TRBV7-2 to TRBJ2-7; D unresolved. Germline V gene sequence: CDR1 SGHTA, CDR2 FQGNSA. V was pared by 1 base and J by 7 bases, with 11 bases between. This CDR3 contains 13 residues. CDR3 nucleotide sequence: TGTGCCAGCAGCTTAGAAAGAACCTCTGAGCAGTACTTC. It translates to CASSLERTSEQYF.

The gene calls are TRBV27 and TRBJ2-7, with 8 bases aligning to TRBD1. Germline V lookup: CDR1 MNHEY, CDR2 SMNVEV (reference sequence). The CDR3 runs to 13 residues. After removal of 7 bases from V and 5 bases from J, the junction contained 7 bases not matched to a gene. The chain's CDR3 is CASMARGRHEQYF. The CDR3 DNA is TGTGCCAGCATGGCCAGGGGGCGCCACGAGCAGTACTTC.